This T cell receptor (beta chain) was retrieved from a study of CD8+ T cells in alopecia areata. Study overall: Treated patients' severity was scored by percentage of affected scalp area.

Overall study results and limits: Scalp specimens additionally yield sequences from normal skin's resident alphabeta T cells.

This CDR3 has 13 amino acids. V shed 1 base and J shed 6 bases, with 10 bases lying between them. Germline V CDR1 and CDR2: SEHNR, FQNEAQ (reference sequence). A remark on this clone: No antigen is known for it.

Treatment denoted: oral pan-JAK inhibitor, 5-10 mg twice daily. Alopecia areata patients provided lesional scalp punch biopsies and peripheral blood, both collected for the study. Sequencing relied on a cDNA template that was reverse transcribed from extracted RNA. TCRdb's table, derived via immunoSEQ multiplex PCR, lists solely in-frame clones and lacks some. The table records fewer than 250,000 clones, approximately 61% of them present only once. The V call is TRBV7-9, the J call TRBJ2-7, with unresolved D. The source material was CD4+ T cells sorted from blood, sampled at week 24, from a patient treated with tofacitinib. The sequence came from a human donor with alopecia areata. The CDR3 loop is CASSLDLGFEQYF. The CDR3, as DNA: TGTGCCAGCAGCTTAGATTTGGGCTTCGAGCAGTACTTC.